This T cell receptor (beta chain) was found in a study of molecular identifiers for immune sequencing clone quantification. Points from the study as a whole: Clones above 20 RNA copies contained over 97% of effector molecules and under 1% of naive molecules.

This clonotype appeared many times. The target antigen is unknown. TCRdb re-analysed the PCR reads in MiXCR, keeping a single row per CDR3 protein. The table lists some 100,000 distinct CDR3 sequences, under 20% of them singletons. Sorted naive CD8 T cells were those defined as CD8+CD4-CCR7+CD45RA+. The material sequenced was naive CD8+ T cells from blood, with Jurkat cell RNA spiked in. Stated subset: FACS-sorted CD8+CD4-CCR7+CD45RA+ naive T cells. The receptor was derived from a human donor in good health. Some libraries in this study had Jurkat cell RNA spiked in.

The CDR3 nucleotides read TGTGCCAGCAGACCTGGGACTAGCGGGCACTACGAGCAGTACTTC. The encoded protein is CASRPGTSGHYEQYF. The V and J genes are TRBV12-3 or TRBV12-4 and TRBJ2-7; 12 bases are a match to TRBD2. CDR3 length: 15 amino acids. Unmatched junction bases numbered 6, after V lost 6 bases and J lost 3 bases.